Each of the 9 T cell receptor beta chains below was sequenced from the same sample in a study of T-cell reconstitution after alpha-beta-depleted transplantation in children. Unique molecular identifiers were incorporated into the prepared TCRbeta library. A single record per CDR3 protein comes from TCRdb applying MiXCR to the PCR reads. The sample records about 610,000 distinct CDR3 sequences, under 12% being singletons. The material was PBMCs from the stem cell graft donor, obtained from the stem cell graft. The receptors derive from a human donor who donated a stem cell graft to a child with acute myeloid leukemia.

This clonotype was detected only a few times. CDR3 in DNA: TGTGCCAGCAGTTTAGGGTCGGGAGTCGAGACCCAGTACTTC. This encodes CASSLGSGVETQYF. The rearrangement uses TRBV12-3 or TRBV12-4 and TRBJ2-5; TRBD2 might be the D (6 bases). The CDR3 totals 14 residues. V was trimmed by 1 base and J by 5 bases, leaving 11 bases between them.

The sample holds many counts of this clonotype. The CDR3 loop reads CATGRVPGQGNEQYF. Written as DNA, the CDR3 is TGTGCCACCGGACGGGTACCGGGACAGGGAAACGAGCAGTACTTC. The chain is built from TRBV10-3 and TRBJ2-7, with 9 bases matching TRBD1. Germline lookup yields CDR1 ENHRY and CDR2 SYGVKD. V trimming: 10 bases; J trimming: 5 bases; junction bases outside the gene matches: 15. CDR3 size: 15 residues.

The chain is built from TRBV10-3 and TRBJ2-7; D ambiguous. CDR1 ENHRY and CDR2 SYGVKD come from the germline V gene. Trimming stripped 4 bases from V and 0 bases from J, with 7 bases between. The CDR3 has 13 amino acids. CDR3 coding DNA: TGTGCCATCAGTGGGAGTAGCTCCTACGAGCAGTACTTC. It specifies CAISGSSSYEQYF.

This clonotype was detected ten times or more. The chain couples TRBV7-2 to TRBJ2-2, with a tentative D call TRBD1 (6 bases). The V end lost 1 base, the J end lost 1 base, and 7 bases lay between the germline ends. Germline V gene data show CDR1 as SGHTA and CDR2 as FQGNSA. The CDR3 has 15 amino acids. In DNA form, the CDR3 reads TGTGCCAGCAGCTTAGGCAGGGGGAACACCGGGGAGCTGTTTTTT. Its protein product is CASSLGRGNTGELFF.

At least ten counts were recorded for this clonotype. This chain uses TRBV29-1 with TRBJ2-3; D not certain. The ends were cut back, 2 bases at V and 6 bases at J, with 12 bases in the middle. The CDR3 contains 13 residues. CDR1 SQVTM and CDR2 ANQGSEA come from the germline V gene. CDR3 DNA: TGCAGCGTTGAAAAGATAGCTCGGGATACGCAGTATTTT. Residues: CSVEKIARDTQYF.

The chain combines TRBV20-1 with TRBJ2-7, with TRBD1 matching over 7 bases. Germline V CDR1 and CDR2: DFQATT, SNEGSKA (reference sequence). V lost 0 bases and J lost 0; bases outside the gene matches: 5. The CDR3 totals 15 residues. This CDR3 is CSARDRGKNSYEQYF. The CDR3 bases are TGCAGTGCTAGAGACAGGGGGAAGAACTCCTACGAGCAGTACTTC.

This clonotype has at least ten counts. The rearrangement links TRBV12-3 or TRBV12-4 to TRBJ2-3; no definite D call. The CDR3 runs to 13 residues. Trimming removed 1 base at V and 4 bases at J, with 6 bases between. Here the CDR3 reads CASSLVGADTQYF. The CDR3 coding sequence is TGTGCCAGCAGTTTAGTAGGTGCAGATACGCAGTATTTT.

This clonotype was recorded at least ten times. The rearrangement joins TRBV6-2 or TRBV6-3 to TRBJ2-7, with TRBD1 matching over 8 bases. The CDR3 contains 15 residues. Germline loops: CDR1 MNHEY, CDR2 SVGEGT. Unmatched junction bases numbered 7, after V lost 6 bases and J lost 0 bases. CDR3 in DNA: TGTGCCAGCAGACTTGGACAGGGTAACTCCTACGAGCAGTACTTC. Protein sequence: CASRLGQGNSYEQYF.

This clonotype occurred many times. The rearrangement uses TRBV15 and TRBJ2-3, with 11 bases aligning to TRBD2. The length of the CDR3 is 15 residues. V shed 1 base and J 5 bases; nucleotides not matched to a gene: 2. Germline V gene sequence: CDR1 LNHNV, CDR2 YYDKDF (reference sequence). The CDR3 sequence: CATSRAGTSGDTQYF. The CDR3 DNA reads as TGTGCCACCAGCAGAGCCGGGACTAGCGGAGATACGCAGTATTTT. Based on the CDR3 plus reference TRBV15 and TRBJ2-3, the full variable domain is DAMVIQNPRYQVTQFGKPVTLSCSQTLNHNVMYWYQQKSSQAPKLLFHYYDKDFNNEADTPDNFQSRRPNTSFCFLDIRSPGLGDTAMYLCATSRAGTSGDTQYFGPGTRLTVL.